This T cell receptor beta chain stems from a study of read filtering for tumor transcriptome and immune sequencing. The overall study: Patients were around 17 male and 13 to 15 female, mean age around 66 years, range roughly 45 to 85. 8 or 9 patients were R-ISS I, about 16 were R-ISS II, six or seven were R-ISS III. DNase treatment preceded whole-transcriptome library preparation.

Findings and limits, study-wide: IR-seq captured clonotypes deeper and more reliably than RNA-seq.

This clonotype has a count of ten or more. Its antigen is not known. From around 0.4 ug of RNA, a library with molecular barcoded alpha/delta and beta/gamma adaptors was made. TCRdb re-derived calls from the reads in MiXCR, one entry per CDR3 protein. Of more than 45,000 distinct CDR3 sequences listed, 9% to 15% are singletons. Trimming cost V 4 bases and J 8 bases, with 26 bases left between them. Germline CDR1 SGHTA, CDR2 FQGTGA. There are 17 residues in the CDR3. This receptor was identified in a donor aged 40 or over with multiple myeloma. The sequenced sample was a population of CD138-negative cells sorted from bone marrow. This chain uses TRBV7-3 with TRBJ1-2; unclear D gene. CDR3 DNA: TGTGCCAGCAGCTCTAGCCCCCCGGGCACCGACGCGCGGGGCTACACCTTC. This encodes CASSSSPPGTDARGYTF.